This record covers a single TCR beta chain. Its cognate antigen is unknown. This entry belongs to a study of cytomegalovirus exposure and HLA in healthy donors. Turning to the study itself: Earlier findings included 117 million unique TCR beta sequences obtained from 170 million or so T cells. Falling in the Caucasian-associated ancestry cluster were 81% of some 400 genotyped donors.

Trimming left V 5 bases short and J 3 bases short, with 13 bases between. CDR3 length equals 13 residues. The germline V gene has CDR1 SQVTM and CDR2 ANQGSEA. Study outcomes and limitations: Rates of TCR association differed by HLA locus in a later analysis, with DRB1 highest and HLA-C lowest. Common viral pathogens seemed, in a later analysis, to connect with several of the most significant clusters.

Researchers ran the PCR with 60 Vbeta and 13 Jbeta primers. TCRdb's table, derived via immunoSEQ multiplex PCR, lists solely in-frame clones and lacks some. The sample gives some 150,000 clones, roughly 80% of which show up once; around 4.3% is in the top ten. The clonotype originates from a woman between 45 and 60 years old in good health and CMV-seropositive. The sequencing sample was made of PBMCs. The chain links TRBV29-1 to TRBJ2-5; no clear D. The CDR3 sequence: CSVSIGPEETQYF. The CDR3 nucleotides are TGCAGCGTTTCGATTGGGCCTGAAGAGACCCAGTACTTC.